The clone carrying this TCR beta chain was counted at least ten times. The sample originates from a study of spatial heterogeneity in lung cancer. Described time point: sample taken at primary tumor resection. Unsorted tumor, nontumor lung tissue or cryopreserved PBMC supplied the whole RNA. TCRdb ran MiXCR on the 5' RACE reads and lists one entry per CDR3 protein. The sample has 20,000 to 25,000 distinct CDR3 sequences; 3.5% to 5.5% are singletons. CDR1 is SGDLS and CDR2 is YYNGEE in the germline V gene. CDR3 length: 15 amino acids. V dropped 3 bases and J dropped 2 bases, with 13 bases sitting between them.

The V and J genes are TRBV9 and TRBJ2-3; the D gene is possibly TRBD2 (6 bases). This sequence was found in a male donor with early-stage non-small cell lung cancer. The material was PBMCs, obtained at surgery. The CDR3 sequence: CASSEWDSATDTQYF. CDR3 DNA: TGTGCCAGCAGCGAGTGGGACTCCGCCACAGATACGCAGTATTTT. The full variable domain, completed using reference TRBV9 and TRBJ2-3, is DSGVTQTPKHLITATGQRVTLRCSPRSGDLSVYWYQQSLDQGLQFLIQYYNGEERAKGNILERFSAQQFPDLHSELNLSSLELGDSALYFCASSEWDSATDTQYFGPGTRLTVL.